A single sample gave rise to the 30 T cell receptor beta chains below, sequenced in a study of molecular identifiers for immune sequencing clone quantification. TCRdb independently ran MiXCR on the PCR reads; one entry per CDR3 protein. The table has about 500,000 distinct CDR3 sequences, around 23% seen once. What was sequenced was naive CD8+ T cells from blood, with Jurkat cell RNA spiked in. Subset: FACS-sorted CD8+CD4-CCR7+CD45RA+ naive T cells. The receptors derive from a human donor in good health. Some libraries in this study had Jurkat cell RNA spiked in.

This clonotype occurred a few times. The V call is TRBV12-3 or TRBV12-4, the J call TRBJ1-1; possibly TRBD1 for D (6 bases). The V gene lost 1 base and the J gene lost 0 bases, with 12 bases spanning the gap. The CDR3 totals 16 residues. The CDR3: CASSLVRTEMNTEAFF. The CDR3 DNA sequence: TGTGCCAGCAGTTTAGTGAGGACAGAAATGAACACTGAAGCTTTCTTT.

This clonotype was seen a handful of times. An end of the junction differs from the germline gene, which may be a read error. The J gene is TRBJ1-4, the V gene TRBV12-3 or TRBV12-4; D is unclear. The length of the CDR3 is 14 residues. The DNA of the CDR3 is TGTGCCAGCGGTTTAGTCTCGGACCATGAAAAACTGTTTTTT. It specifies CASGLVSDHEKLFF.

This clonotype was counted ten times or more. CDR3 bases: TGCGCCAGCAGCCAAGATTTCAGCAACAGGGTGGAAGGAGCTTTCTTT. This encodes CASSQDFSNRVEGAFF. The V and J genes are TRBV4-3 and TRBJ1-1, with D maybe TRBD1 (6 bases). The CDR3 runs to 16 residues. CDR1 and CDR2 from the germline V gene are LGHNA and YSLEER. Trimming removed 0 bases from V and 10 bases from J, with 21 bases in between.

The V gene is TRBV27, the J gene TRBJ2-1; TRBD2 matches at 7 bases. With 6 bases clipped from V and 0 bases from J, the junction kept 5 bases outside the gene matches. Per germline, CDR1 MNHEY and CDR2 SMNVEV (reference sequence). The CDR3 spans 15 residues. The CDR3 DNA is TGTGCCAGCAGCCAGCGGGGTTACTCCTACAATGAGCAGTTCTTC. Translation: CASSQRGYSYNEQFF.

This clonotype was detected many times. The chain links TRBV11-1 to TRBJ2-7; D is perhaps TRBD2 (5 bases). The germline V and J ends were trimmed by 4 bases and 0 bases, with 13 bases remaining between them. The CDR3 is made up of 15 amino acids. Germline V gives CDR1 SGHAT, CDR2 FQDESV (reference sequence). The CDR3 nucleotides are TGTGCCAGCAGCTCCCCGGCGGGCCTCTCCTACGAGCAGTACTTC. Its translation: CASSSPAGLSYEQYF.

This clonotype has a handful of counts. CDR3 region: CASSRGPPGNEKLFF. The CDR3 nucleotides read TGTGCCAGCAGCCGGGGCCCCCCCGGTAATGAAAAACTGTTTTTT. The chain links TRBV7-9 to TRBJ1-4, with D maybe TRBD1 (5 bases). Germline-derived CDR1 and CDR2 are SEHNR and FQNEAQ (reference sequence). This CDR3 has 15 amino acids. V gave up 5 bases and J gave up 4 bases, with 14 bases separating them.

The V gene is TRBV23-1, the J gene TRBJ2-7, with D perhaps matching TRBD2 (5 bases). Being an ORF, TRBV23-1 has a function that is uncertain. With 3 bases removed from V and 0 bases from J, the gap between germline ends came to 15 bases. The CDR3 extends over 16 amino acids. The CDR3 bases are TGCGCCAGCAGTCATGGTCAGCGGAGGTACTCCTACGAGCAGTACTTC. Encoded protein: CASSHGQRRYSYEQYF.

This clonotype was picked up many times. The CDR3 region has the DNA TGTGCCAGCAGTTTAATCCTAGCTGAGCAGTTCTTC. It encodes CASSLILAEQFF. This chain connects TRBV12-3 or TRBV12-4 to TRBJ2-1; D is perhaps TRBD2 (5 bases). The CDR3 sequence is 12 residues long. Between the trimmed V and J ends, which lost 2 bases and 9 bases, there was a span of 8 bases.

The table lists this clonotype with many counts. The chain recombines TRBV4-3 with TRBJ2-3; D gene unclear. Germline V gives CDR1 LGHNA, CDR2 YSLEER. This CDR3 has 16 residues. Trimming stripped 3 bases from V and 5 bases from J, with 18 bases between. The CDR3 coding sequence is TGCGCCAGCAGCCAGACGAAGGCCTTGCTCGGAGATACGCAGTATTTT. Translated: CASSQTKALLGDTQYF.

This clonotype was recorded a few times. The rearrangement links TRBV28 to TRBJ2-3, with 8 bases identical to TRBD1. CDR3 length equals 19 residues. In germline, CDR1 is MDHEN, CDR2 SYDVKM. J was trimmed by 4 bases and V by 5 bases; bases with no gene match: 20. The CDR3 loop reads CASSLLVGRSGGFADTQYF. In nucleotides, the CDR3 is TGTGCCAGCAGTCTCTTAGTTGGGCGGTCAGGGGGCTTTGCAGATACGCAGTATTTT.

For this clonotype: This is likely a read error, given that the CDR3 carries no conserved phenylalanine or tryptophan at its end. The chain employs TRBV5-5 and TRBJ1-1; 7 positions match TRBD1. This CDR3 comprises 15 residues. Looked up from germline, CDR1 is SGHKS and CDR2 is YYEKEE (reference sequence). CDR3 loop: CAAREGAGMNTEAFL. For the CDR3, the DNA is TGTGCAGCTCGGGAGGGGGCCGGGATGAACACTGAAGCTTTCTTA.

Remarks on this clonotype: Likely a read error: the CDR3 ends without its conserved phenylalanine or tryptophan. The V call is TRBV28, the J call TRBJ2-7; 11 positions agree with TRBD1. This CDR3 has 14 residues. From germline, CDR1 is MDHEN and CDR2 SYDVKM. CDR3 in amino acids: CASSLGTGGYEQYY. The DNA for the CDR3 is TGTGCGAGCAGTCTTGGGACAGGGGGGTACGAGCAGTACTAC.

In its sample, this clonotype was seen a few times. V and J are TRBV6-2 or TRBV6-3 and TRBJ2-3, with 8 bases matching TRBD1. V shed 2 bases, J shed 2 bases, and the junction held 9 bases outside the gene matches. Germline V lookup: CDR1 MNHEY, CDR2 SVGEGT. CDR3 size: 17 residues. The CDR3 bases are TGTGCCAGCAGTTACCATCCAGACAGGGGAGACACAGATACGCAGTATTTT. This translates into CASSYHPDRGDTDTQYF.

This clonotype occurred a few times. The chain uses TRBV6-1 and TRBJ2-5, with 8 bases that match TRBD1. Germline trimming cut 11 bases from V and 2 bases from J; bases unmatched to any gene: 10. Germline values: CDR1 MNHNS, CDR2 SASEGT. The CDR3 loop spans 14 amino acids. The CDR3 bases are TGTGCCGGCGGACAGGGTGTCCTTCAAGAGACCCAGTACTTC. This translates into CAGGQGVLQETQYF.

The gene calls are TRBV4-3 and TRBJ2-7; D might be TRBD2 (5 bases). Germline V CDR1 and CDR2: LGHNA, YSLEER. V was cut by 3 bases and J by 5 bases, with 14 bases left in between. This CDR3 comprises 14 residues. The CDR3 region has the DNA TGCGCCAGCAGCCATCGGACTCGACTCCACGAGCAGTACTTC. It yields the protein CASSHRTRLHEQYF.

This clonotype occurred a few times. The chain uses TRBV9 and TRBJ2-1; D gene unclear. CDR3 length: 16 amino acids. Germline V gives CDR1 SGDLS, CDR2 YYNGEE. The V end was cut by 3 bases, the J end by 0 bases, with 13 bases between. The CDR3 nucleotides read TGTGCCAGCAGCGAACACGCTGACATCTCCTACAATGAGCAGTTCTTC. Its translation: CASSEHADISYNEQFF.

With respect to this clonotype: The junction and the germline gene differ at one end; a read error may be behind it. The genes are TRBV5-6 and TRBJ1-1, with D uncertain. This CDR3 region has 12 residues. Germline CDR1 and CDR2: SGHDT and YYEEEE. Written as DNA, the CDR3 is TGTGCCAGCAGCTTGGCCAACAGTGAAGCTTTCTTT. Amino acids: CASSLANSEAFF.

The chain combines TRBV6-2 or TRBV6-3 with TRBJ2-7; 8 nucleotides agree with TRBD1. The CDR3 consists of 19 residues. The V gene end was trimmed by 0 bases and the J gene end by 5 bases; junction bases not matched to a gene: 18. Germline V gene sequence: CDR1 MNHEY, CDR2 SVGEGT. DNA for the CDR3: TGTGCCAGCAGTTACTCGAATGTTGCCGTCGACAGGGGCGGGGACGAGCAGTACTTC. Protein: CASSYSNVAVDRGGDEQYF.

The chain carries TRBV12-3 or TRBV12-4 and TRBJ2-2; 11 nucleotides line up with TRBD2. V shed 6 bases and J 5 bases; nucleotides not matched to a gene: 8. The CDR3 extends over 16 amino acids. CDR3 residues: CASSPTSGSRTGELFF. DNA for the CDR3: TGTGCCAGCAGCCCCACTAGCGGGAGTCGGACCGGGGAGCTGTTTTTT.

The J gene is TRBJ2-3, the V gene TRBV30; D possibly corresponds to TRBD1 (5 bases). CDR3 length equals 15 residues. Per germline, CDR1 GTSNPN and CDR2 SVGIG (reference sequence). Trimming took 3 bases from V and 6 from J, leaving 19 bases between them. CDR3 DNA sequence: TGTGCCTGGAGCGTTTGGCGGTGGGGCTTTGATACGCAGTATTTT. This codes for CAWSVWRWGFDTQYF.

This clonotype was observed many times. The chain has TRBV9 and TRBJ2-3; TRBD2 matches 7 bases. The junction had 9 bases not matched to a gene; V was cut back by 4 bases and J by 4 bases. CDR1 and CDR2 (germline): SGDLS, YYNGEE. The CDR3 covers 15 residues. The CDR3 region has the DNA TGTGCCAGCAGCTATGGGAGGGGTCGGGCAGATACGCAGTATTTT. Translating it yields CASSYGRGRADTQYF.

This clonotype was seen a handful of times. The genes are TRBV4-3 and TRBJ1-2; D is unclear. The V gene's germline CDR1 is LGHNA and CDR2 YSLEER. This CDR3 spans 15 amino acids. V shed 1 base and J shed 4 bases, with 13 bases lying between them. CDR3 protein: CASSQGRPGPYGYTF. The CDR3 DNA follows: TGCGCCAGCAGCCAAGGACGGCCCGGCCCCTATGGCTACACCTTC.

On this clonotype itself: A much larger clone differs by one base, so this may be a read error. This chain uses TRBV9 with TRBJ2-5, with D possibly being TRBD2 (6 bases). This CDR3 is built from 17 residues. Germline lookup yields CDR1 SGDLS and CDR2 YYNGEE. In nucleotides, the CDR3 is TGTGCCAGCAGCGCCCACCGGGACTCCCATCCCCAAGAGACCCAGTCCTTC. Translating it yields CASSAHRDSHPQETQSF. Supplemented by reference TRBV9 and TRBJ2-5, the full variable domain reads DSGVTQTPKHLITATGQRVTLRCSPRSGDLSVYWYQQSLDQGLQFLIQYYNGEERAKGNILERFSAQQFPDLHSELNLSSLELGDSALYFCASSAHRDSHPQETQSFGPGTRLLVL.

This clonotype occurred many times. The V gene is TRBV7-9, the J gene TRBJ2-3, with 10 positions matching TRBD2. V was pared by 5 bases and J by 2 bases, with 13 bases of the junction left unmatched. Germline-derived CDR1 and CDR2 are SEHNR and FQNEAQ (reference sequence). The CDR3 spans 18 residues. The CDR3 reads CASSPEPGLAEHTDTQYF. CDR3 DNA sequence: TGTGCCAGCAGCCCGGAGCCTGGACTAGCGGAGCACACAGATACGCAGTATTTT.

At least ten counts were recorded for this clonotype. J is TRBJ2-7 and V is TRBV29-1, with 7 positions matching TRBD2. Germline CDR1 SQVTM, CDR2 ANQGSEA. The junction had 7 bases not matched to a gene; V was cut back by 4 bases and J by 4 bases. CDR3 size: 13 residues. In DNA form, the CDR3 reads TGCAGCGTTGTAGGCCCCGGGGGGTACGAGCAGTACTTC. Amino acids: CSVVGPGGYEQYF.

This clonotype showed up many times. This rearrangement joins TRBV12-3 or TRBV12-4 to TRBJ1-1; D gene ambiguous. V gave up 5 bases and J gave up 1 base, with 11 bases separating them. The CDR3 runs 14 residues. CDR3 residues: CASSAATPNTEAFF. CDR3 bases: TGTGCCAGCAGTGCCGCGACACCGAACACTGAAGCTTTCTTT.

The chain joins TRBV13 to TRBJ1-4; 11 bases line up with TRBD1. The CDR3 runs 15 residues. V shed 3 bases and J 7 bases; nucleotides not matched to a gene: 4. CDR1 and CDR2 (germline): PRHDT, FYEKMQ (reference sequence). In nucleotides, the CDR3 is TGTGCCAGCAGCTTTAGGGGGACAGGGGGTGAAAAACTGTTTTTT. Translated, it gives CASSFRGTGGEKLFF.

The chain's CDR3 is CATSPTLRGNEQFF. For the CDR3, the DNA is TGTGCCACCTCACCCACCTTAAGGGGAAATGAGCAGTTCTTC. The chain links TRBV6-2 or TRBV6-3 to TRBJ2-1; tentatively, D is TRBD1 (5 bases). The CDR3 is 14 amino acids. The germline V gene has CDR1 MNHEY and CDR2 SVGEGT. Trimming took off 10 bases at V and 7 bases at J, with 20 bases between the two ends.

This clonotype was seen many times. The chain uses TRBV29-1 and TRBJ2-1, with 13 bases aligning to TRBD2. V lost 3 bases and J lost 1; bases outside the gene matches: 6. The CDR3 loop spans 17 amino acids. Germline V gene data show CDR1 as SQVTM and CDR2 as ANQGSEA. The CDR3 reads CSVEGLAGKGSYNEQFF. DNA of the CDR3: TGCAGCGTTGAGGGACTAGCGGGAAAGGGGTCCTACAATGAGCAGTTCTTC.

As regards this clonotype: Its ends do not fully match the called genes, so a read error is possible. This chain uses TRBV7-2 with TRBJ2-7; D may be TRBD1 (6 bases). Germline V lookup: CDR1 SGHTA, CDR2 FQGNSA. The length of the CDR3 is 14 residues. CDR3 in DNA: TGTGCCAGCAGCTTAGAGGACAGCTCCTACGCGCAGTACTTC. Translated, it gives CASSLEDSSYAQYF.